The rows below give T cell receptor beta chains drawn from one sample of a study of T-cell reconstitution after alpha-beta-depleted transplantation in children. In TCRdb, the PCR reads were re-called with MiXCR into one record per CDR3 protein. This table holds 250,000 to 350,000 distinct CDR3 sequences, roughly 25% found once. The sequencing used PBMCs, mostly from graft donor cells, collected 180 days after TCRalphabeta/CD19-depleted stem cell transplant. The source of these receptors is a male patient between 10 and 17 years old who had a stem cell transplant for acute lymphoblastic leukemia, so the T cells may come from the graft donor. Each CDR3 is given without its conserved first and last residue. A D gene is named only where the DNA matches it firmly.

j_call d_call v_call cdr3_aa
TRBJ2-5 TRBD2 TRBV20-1 SARREGLETQY
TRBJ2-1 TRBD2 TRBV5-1 ASSSAETSGYNEQF
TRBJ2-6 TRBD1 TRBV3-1 ASSQMGQGSGANVLT
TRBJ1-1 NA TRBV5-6 ASRSTRTGRENTEAF
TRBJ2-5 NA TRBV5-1 ASSLGARTETQY
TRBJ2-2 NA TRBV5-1 ASSLGDLPTGELF
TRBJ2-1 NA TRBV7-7 ASSLGTYSYNEQF
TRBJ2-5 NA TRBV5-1 ASSLRGRSETQY
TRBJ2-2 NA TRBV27 ASSSPGRTGELF
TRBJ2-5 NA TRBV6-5 ASSYAGETQY
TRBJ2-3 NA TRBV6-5 ASSYEAGNTDTQY
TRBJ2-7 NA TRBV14 ASSQVPFYEQY
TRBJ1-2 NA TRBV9 ASSVAIGESYGYT
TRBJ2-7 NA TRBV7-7 ASSPMGGYEQY
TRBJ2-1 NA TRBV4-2 ASSRTPGEGPRNEQF
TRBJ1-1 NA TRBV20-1 SARAHAANTEAF
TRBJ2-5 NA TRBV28 ASSFKDTEYQETQY
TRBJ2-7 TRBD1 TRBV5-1 ASRRAPTTGVYEQY
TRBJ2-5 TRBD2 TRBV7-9 ASSPGTSGTETQY
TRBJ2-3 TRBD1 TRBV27 ASSPRDSPTDTQY
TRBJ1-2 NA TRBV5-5 ASSLAQGCCYGDT
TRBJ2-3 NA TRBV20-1 SARQGTRLADTQY
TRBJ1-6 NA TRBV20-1 SARDDGSTLH
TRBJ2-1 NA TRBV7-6 ASSFWGLGGEGQF
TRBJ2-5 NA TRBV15 ATSPDLARETQY
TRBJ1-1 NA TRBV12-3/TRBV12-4 ASSLGPLYTEAF
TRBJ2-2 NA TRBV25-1 ASSEFPGPRPPGELF
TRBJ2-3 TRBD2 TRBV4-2 ASSLIAGGPLLGTDTQY
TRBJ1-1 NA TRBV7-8 ASSLAAKGVEAF
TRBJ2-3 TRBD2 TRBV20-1 SARGLVRDTQY
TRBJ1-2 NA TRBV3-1 ASSQIIYGYT
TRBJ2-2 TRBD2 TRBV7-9 ASSAAVGGLGTGELF
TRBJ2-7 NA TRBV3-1 ASSQRQRRSSYEQY
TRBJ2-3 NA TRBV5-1 ASSLAVGAITDTQY
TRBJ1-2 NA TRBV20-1 SAREGGPLYGYT
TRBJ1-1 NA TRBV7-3 ASSLRLRGAF
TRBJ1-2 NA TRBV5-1 ASSFGVGAYGYT
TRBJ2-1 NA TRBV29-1 SATGSLLAARGREQF
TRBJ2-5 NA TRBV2 ASKDPGGWETQY
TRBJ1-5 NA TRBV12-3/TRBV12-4 ASSPLANQPQH
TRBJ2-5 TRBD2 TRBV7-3 ASSLIGGSGLGETQY
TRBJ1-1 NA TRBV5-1 ASSPLPVGAIMNTEAF
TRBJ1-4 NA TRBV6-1 ASSAGPSPSTNEKLF
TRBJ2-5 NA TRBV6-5 ASRLMETQY
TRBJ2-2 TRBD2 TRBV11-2 ASSLSGGSPTGELF
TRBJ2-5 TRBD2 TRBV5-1 ASSLARSSGAQETQY
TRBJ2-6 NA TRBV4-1 ASSQVKGLPSGANVLT
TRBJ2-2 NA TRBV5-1 ASSTGPGELF
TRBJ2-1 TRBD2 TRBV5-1 ASSLGLAGGGVYNEQF
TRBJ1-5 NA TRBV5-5 ASSLARWTAGNQPQH
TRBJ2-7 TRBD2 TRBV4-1 ASSHGSGLDSYEQY